Listed below are T cell receptor beta chains from one sample, sequenced in a study of cytomegalovirus exposure and HLA in healthy donors. Repertoires were generated with immunoSEQ multiplex PCR, while TCRdb's copy carries only in-frame clones and drops some. The data contain about 89,000 clones, approximately 74% of them singletons. Material for sequencing was PBMCs. These receptors were taken from a male donor in good health and CMV-seronegative. Both conserved end residues are part of each CDR3. Fields, in order: V gene, D gene, clone size, J gene, CDR3 protein, CDR3 DNA. A D gene is named only where the DNA matches it firmly. Clone size appears in some rows only: once, few, many, or a class for an expanded clone.

>TRBV7-8|TRBD1|once|TRBJ2-2
CASSPLGQGYGGELFF
TGTGCCAGCAGCCCCTTAGGACAGGGGTATGGCGGGGAGCTGTTTTTT
>TRBV5-5|TRBD1|NA|TRBJ2-5
CASSFRGQETQYF
TGTGCCAGCAGCTTCAGGGGGCAAGAGACCCAGTACTTC
>TRBV19|TRBD1|NA|TRBJ2-7
CASSVQTGQGGEQYF
TGTGCCAGTAGTGTCCAAACGGGACAGGGAGGGGAGCAGTACTTC
>TRBV23-1|TRBD1|NA|TRBJ2-5
CASSRSGQEETQYF
TGCGCCAGCAGTCGCTCCGGACAGGAAGAGACCCAGTACTTC
>TRBV7-2|TRBD1|NA|TRBJ1-2
CASSSPMGTGASGYTF
TGTGCCAGCAGCTCACCTATGGGGACAGGGGCCTCTGGCTACACCTTC
>TRBV5-1|TRBD2|NA|TRBJ2-3
CASSSPVAGRSTDTQYF
TGCGCCAGCAGCTCCCCAGTAGCGGGACGAAGCACAGATACGCAGTATTTT
>TRBV6-5|NA|NA|TRBJ2-7
CASKTTGYKYEQYF
TGTGCCAGCAAGACTACAGGGTACAAATACGAGCAGTACTTC
>TRBV7-9|TRBD2|NA|TRBJ2-1
CASSLTAGDLNEQFF
TGTGCCAGCAGCTTAACAGCGGGAGACCTGAATGAGCAGTTCTTC
>TRBV4-1|TRBD2|NA|TRBJ2-7
CASSQESGSGYEQYF
TGCGCCAGCAGCCAAGAGAGCGGGAGCGGCTACGAGCAGTACTTC
>TRBV5-1|NA|NA|TRBJ2-7
CASSSNSPSGQYF
TGCGCCAGCAGCTCTAATTCCCCGTCGGGGCAGTACTTC
>TRBV4-2|NA|few|TRBJ2-7
CASSQDGAVTSYEQYF
TGTGCCAGCAGCCAAGACGGAGCGGTTACTTCCTACGAGCAGTACTTC
>TRBV28|NA|once|TRBJ2-3
CASSPGVGTQYF
TGTGCCAGCAGTCCAGGGGTTGGTACGCAGTATTTT
>TRBV28|TRBD2|few|TRBJ2-7
CASSQPGLAGSRYEQYF
TGTGCCAGCAGTCAACCGGGACTAGCGGGATCTCGATACGAGCAGTACTTC
>TRBV5-6|TRBD1|NA|TRBJ2-7
CASSPGQGTSYEQYF
TGTGCCAGCAGCCCGGGACAGGGAACTTCTTACGAGCAGTACTTC
>TRBV28|TRBD2|NA|TRBJ2-1
CASSQLFRASGRYNEQFF
TGTGCCAGCAGTCAACTTTTTCGGGCTAGCGGGAGGTACAATGAGCAGTTCTTC
>TRBV30|NA|NA|TRBJ2-7
CAWSVTGLGGGTTYEQYF
TGTGCCTGGAGTGTAACCGGCCTAGGTGGCGGGACCACCTACGAGCAGTACTTC
>TRBV4-1|NA|NA|TRBJ2-2
CASSQDRQGANTGELFF
TGCGCCAGCAGCCAAGATCGGCAGGGTGCGAACACCGGGGAGCTGTTTTTT
>TRBV5-4|NA|NA|TRBJ2-1
CASSLEAIANEQFF
TGTGCCAGCAGCTTGGAGGCTATAGCCAATGAGCAGTTCTTC
>TRBV9|TRBD1|NA|TRBJ1-2
CASSPERQGMPSFGYGYTF
TGTGCCAGCAGCCCAGAGCGACAGGGGATGCCGTCGTTTGGCTATGGCTACACCTTC
>TRBV27|TRBD1|few|TRBJ2-1
CASSIDRGNVEQFF
TGTGCCAGCAGTATAGACAGGGGGAACGTTGAGCAGTTCTTC
>TRBV6-1|TRBD1|NA|TRBJ1-2
CASSILHDRGYGYTF
TGTGCCAGCAGTATATTACACGACAGGGGCTATGGCTACACCTTC
>TRBV7-9|NA|NA|TRBJ1-5
CASSLAGDANQPQHF
TGTGCCAGCAGCTTAGCGGGCGACGCTAATCAGCCCCAGCATTTT
>TRBV15|NA|NA|TRBJ1-1
CATSRVMAAEAFF
TGTGCCACCAGCAGAGTAATGGCGGCTGAAGCTTTCTTT
>TRBV7-9|TRBD1|NA|TRBJ2-1
CASSRDRDERFF
TGTGCCAGCAGCAGAGACAGGGACGAGCGTTTCTTC
>TRBV6-1|NA|NA|TRBJ1-1
CASRGEGNTEAFF
TGTGCCAGCAGAGGCGAGGGGAACACTGAAGCTTTCTTT
>TRBV2|NA|NA|TRBJ1-1
CASTTQGLEKNEAFF
TGTGCCAGCACTACCCAGGGGCTGGAAAAAAATGAAGCTTTCTTT
>TRBV28|NA|once|TRBJ2-5
CASRDSTSGETQYF
TGTGCCAGCAGGGACAGCACCTCAGGGGAGACCCAGTACTTC
>TRBV5-1|TRBD1|NA|TRBJ2-2
CASRSQGGTGELFF
TGCGCCAGCAGATCACAGGGGGGCACCGGGGAGCTGTTTTTT
>TRBV27|TRBD1|NA|TRBJ1-5
CASSRTGPLNQPQHF
TGTGCCAGCAGCAGGACAGGGCCACTCAATCAGCCCCAGCATTTT
>TRBV7-2|TRBD1|once|TRBJ2-6
CASSLVGRDRASGANVLTF
TGTGCCAGCAGCTTAGTGGGCCGGGACAGGGCCTCTGGGGCCAACGTCCTGACTTTC
>TRBV21-1|NA|once|TRBJ2-1
CASSKQCGRPNNEQFF
TGTGCCAGCAGCAAGCAATGCGGGAGACCCAACAATGAGCAGTTCTTC
>TRBV19|NA|NA|TRBJ1-1
CASSIDEFTEAFF
TGTGCCAGTAGTATAGACGAGTTCACTGAAGCTTTCTTT
>TRBV9|NA|NA|TRBJ2-7
CASSSAGGEQYF
TGTGCCAGCAGCTCGGCCGGGGGCGAGCAGTACTTC
>TRBV30|TRBD1|NA|TRBJ2-5
CAWSVGQGVMGETQYF
TGTGCCTGGAGTGTGGGACAGGGGGTAATGGGAGAGACCCAGTACTTC
>TRBV6-6|TRBD1|NA|TRBJ2-3
CASTDRDRGTDTQYF
TGTGCCAGCACCGACAGAGACAGGGGCACAGATACGCAGTATTTT
>TRBV20-1|TRBD2|NA|TRBJ2-2
CSARASGKLFF
TGCAGTGCTAGGGCTAGCGGGAAGCTGTTTTTT
>TRBV5-1|NA|NA|TRBJ1-2
CASSRDSRNYGYTF
TGCGCCAGCAGCCGGGACTCGAGGAACTATGGCTACACCTTC
>TRBV6-1|NA|NA|TRBJ2-5
CASTDLQETQYF
TGTGCCAGCACCGACTTACAAGAGACCCAGTACTTC
>TRBV6-5|NA|NA|TRBJ1-2
CASSYSSRVRVDGYTF
TGTGCCAGCAGTTACTCCAGCAGGGTCAGAGTCGATGGCTACACCTTC
>TRBV20-1|NA|NA|TRBJ1-1
CSASRVTEAFF
TGCAGTGCTAGCAGGGTCACTGAAGCTTTCTTT
>TRBV30|NA|NA|TRBJ1-2
CAWSVSRVVGGYTF
TGTGCCTGGAGTGTAAGCCGGGTTGTGGGTGGCTACACCTTC
>TRBV5-3|NA|NA|TRBJ1-1
CATPGEGDTEAFF
TGTGCCACCCCCGGGGAGGGTGACACTGAAGCTTTCTTT
>TRBV7-8|NA|NA|TRBJ2-7
CASSLELELEQYF
TGTGCCAGCAGCTTAGAACTAGAGCTTGAGCAGTACTTC
>TRBV6-5|TRBD1|NA|TRBJ1-3
CASSRGLRPGNTIYF
TGTGCCAGCAGCAGGGGGCTTAGACCTGGAAACACCATATATTTT
>TRBV7-9|TRBD2|NA|TRBJ2-7
CASSPGGLAGREQYF
TGTGCCAGCAGCCCCGGAGGGCTAGCGGGAAGGGAGCAGTACTTC
>TRBV5-6|NA|few|TRBJ1-5
CASSVFAGNEGQPQHF
TGTGCCAGCAGCGTTTTTGCAGGGAATGAAGGTCAGCCCCAGCATTTT
>TRBV25-1|TRBD1|NA|TRBJ1-2
CASSVGGTNGYTF
TGTGCCAGCAGTGTAGGGGGCACGAATGGCTACACCTTC
>TRBV30|NA|once|TRBJ1-2
CAWIRGKESYGYTF
TGTGCCTGGATTCGGGGGAAGGAGAGCTATGGCTACACCTTC
>TRBV4-2|TRBD1|NA|TRBJ2-2
CASRPGQGHTGELFF
TGTGCCAGCCGACCCGGACAGGGGCACACCGGGGAGCTGTTTTTT
>TRBV6-6|NA|few|TRBJ2-7
CASSYTGKNSYEQYF
TGTGCCAGCAGTTACACGGGGAAGAACTCCTACGAGCAGTACTTC
>TRBV6-6|NA|few|TRBJ1-1
CASSDPSQDRSAFF
TGTGCCAGCAGTGACCCCTCACAGGATCGATCAGCTTTCTTT